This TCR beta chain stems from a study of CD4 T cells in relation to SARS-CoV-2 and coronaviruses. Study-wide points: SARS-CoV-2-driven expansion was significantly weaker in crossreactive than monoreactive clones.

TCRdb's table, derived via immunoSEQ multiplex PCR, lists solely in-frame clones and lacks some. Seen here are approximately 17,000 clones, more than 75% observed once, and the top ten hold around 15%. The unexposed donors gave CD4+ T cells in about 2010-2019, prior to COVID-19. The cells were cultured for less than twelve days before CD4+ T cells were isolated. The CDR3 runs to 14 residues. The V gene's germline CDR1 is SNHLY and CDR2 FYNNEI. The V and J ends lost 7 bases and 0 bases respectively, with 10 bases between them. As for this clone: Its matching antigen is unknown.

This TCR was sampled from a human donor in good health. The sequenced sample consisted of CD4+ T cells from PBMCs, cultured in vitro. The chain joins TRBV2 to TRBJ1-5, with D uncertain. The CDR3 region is CASNLRDSNQPQHF. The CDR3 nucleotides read TGTGCCAGCAATCTTCGAGATAGCAATCAGCCCCAGCATTTT.